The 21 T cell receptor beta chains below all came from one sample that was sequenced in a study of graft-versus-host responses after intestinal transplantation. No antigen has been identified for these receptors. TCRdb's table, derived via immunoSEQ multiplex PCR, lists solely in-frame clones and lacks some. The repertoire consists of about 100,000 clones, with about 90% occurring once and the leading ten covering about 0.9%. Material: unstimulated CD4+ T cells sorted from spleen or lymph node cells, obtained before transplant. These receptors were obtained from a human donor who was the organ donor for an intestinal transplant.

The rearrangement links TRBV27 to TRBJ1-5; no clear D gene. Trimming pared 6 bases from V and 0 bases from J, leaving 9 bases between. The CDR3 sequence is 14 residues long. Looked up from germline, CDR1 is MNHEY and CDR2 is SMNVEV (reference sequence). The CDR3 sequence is CASRKWDSNQPQHF. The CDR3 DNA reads TGTGCCAGCAGAAAGTGGGATAGCAATCAGCCCCAGCATTTT.

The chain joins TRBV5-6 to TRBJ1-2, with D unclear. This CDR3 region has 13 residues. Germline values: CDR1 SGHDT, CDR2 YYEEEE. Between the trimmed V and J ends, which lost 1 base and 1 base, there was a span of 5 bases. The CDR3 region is CASSLLGNYGYTF. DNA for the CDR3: TGTGCCAGCAGCTTGCTGGGTAACTATGGCTACACCTTC. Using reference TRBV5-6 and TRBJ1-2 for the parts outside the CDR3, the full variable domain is DAGVTQSPTHLIKTRGQQVTLRCSPKSGHDTVSWYQQALGQGPQFIFQYYEEEERQRGNFPDRFSGHQFPNYSSELNVNALLLGDSALYLCASSLLGNYGYTFGSGTRLTVV.

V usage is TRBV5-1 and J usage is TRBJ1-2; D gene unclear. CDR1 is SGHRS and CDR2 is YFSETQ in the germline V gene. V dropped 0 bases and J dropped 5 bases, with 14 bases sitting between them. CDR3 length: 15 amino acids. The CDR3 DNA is TGCGCCAGCAGCTTGGGCTCCACCCTTGGGTATGGCTACACCTTC. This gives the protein CASSLGSTLGYGYTF. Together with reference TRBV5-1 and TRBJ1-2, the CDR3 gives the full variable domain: KAGVTQTPRYLIKTRGQQVTLSCSPISGHRSVSWYQQTPGQGLQFLFEYFSETQRNKGNFPGRFSGRQFSNSRSEMNVSTLELGDSALYLCASSLGSTLGYGYTFGSGTRLTVV.

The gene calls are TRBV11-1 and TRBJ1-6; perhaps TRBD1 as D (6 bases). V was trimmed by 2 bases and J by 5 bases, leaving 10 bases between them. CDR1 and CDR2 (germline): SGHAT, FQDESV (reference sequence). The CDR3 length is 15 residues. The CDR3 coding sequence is TGTGCCAGCAGCTTATCAGGGGCGGATAATTCACCCCTCCACTTT. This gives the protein CASSLSGADNSPLHF.

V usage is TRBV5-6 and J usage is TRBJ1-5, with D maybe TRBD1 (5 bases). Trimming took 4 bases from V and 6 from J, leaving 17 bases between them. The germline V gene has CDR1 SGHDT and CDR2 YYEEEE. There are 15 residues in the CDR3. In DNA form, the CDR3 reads TGTGCCAGCAGCGCCCTCAGGGTTACGGGTCAGCCCCAGCATTTT. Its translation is CASSALRVTGQPQHF.

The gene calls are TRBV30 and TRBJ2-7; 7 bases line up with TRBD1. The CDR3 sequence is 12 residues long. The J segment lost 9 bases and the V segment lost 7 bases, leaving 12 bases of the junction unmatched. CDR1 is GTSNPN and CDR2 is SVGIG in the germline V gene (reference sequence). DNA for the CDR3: TGTGCCTTTTCGGGACAGCCCTTCGGGCAGTACTTC. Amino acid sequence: CAFSGQPFGQYF.

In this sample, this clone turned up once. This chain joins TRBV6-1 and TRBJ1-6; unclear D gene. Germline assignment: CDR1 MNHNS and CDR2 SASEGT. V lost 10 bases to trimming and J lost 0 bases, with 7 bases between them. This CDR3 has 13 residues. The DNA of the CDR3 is TGTGCCACCTCGGGCTCCTATAATTCACCCCTCCACTTT. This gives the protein CATSGSYNSPLHF.

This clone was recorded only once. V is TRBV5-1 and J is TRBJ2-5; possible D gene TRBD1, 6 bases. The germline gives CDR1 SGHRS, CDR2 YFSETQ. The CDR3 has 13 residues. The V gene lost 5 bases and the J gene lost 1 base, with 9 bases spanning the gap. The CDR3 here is CASSPTGQETQYF. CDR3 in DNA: TGCGCCAGCAGTCCGACAGGCCAAGAGACCCAGTACTTC.

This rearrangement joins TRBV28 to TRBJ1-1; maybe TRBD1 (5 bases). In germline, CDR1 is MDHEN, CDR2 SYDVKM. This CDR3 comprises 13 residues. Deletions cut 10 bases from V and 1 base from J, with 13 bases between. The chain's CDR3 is CATGGWSNTEAFF. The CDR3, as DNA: TGTGCCACCGGGGGATGGTCGAACACTGAAGCTTTCTTT. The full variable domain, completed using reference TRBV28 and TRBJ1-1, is DVKVTQSSRYLVKRTGEKVFLECVQDMDHENMFWYRQDPGLGLRLIYFSYDVKMKEKGDIPEGYSVSREKKERFSLILESASTNQTSMYLCATGGWSNTEAFFGQGTRLTVV.

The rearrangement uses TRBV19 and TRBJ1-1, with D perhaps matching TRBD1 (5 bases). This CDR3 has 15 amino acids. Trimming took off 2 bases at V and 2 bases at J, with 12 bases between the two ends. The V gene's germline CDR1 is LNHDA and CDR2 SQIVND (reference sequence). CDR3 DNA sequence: TGTGCCAGTAGTATAAGGGGAGACAGAAACACTGAAGCTTTCTTT. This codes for CASSIRGDRNTEAFF.

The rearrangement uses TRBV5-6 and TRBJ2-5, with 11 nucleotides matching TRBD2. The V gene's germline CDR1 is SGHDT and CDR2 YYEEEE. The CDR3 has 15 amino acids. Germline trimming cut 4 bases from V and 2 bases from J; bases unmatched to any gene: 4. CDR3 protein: CASSLTSGDQETQYF. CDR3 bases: TGTGCCAGCAGCCTGACTAGCGGGGATCAAGAGACCCAGTACTTC.

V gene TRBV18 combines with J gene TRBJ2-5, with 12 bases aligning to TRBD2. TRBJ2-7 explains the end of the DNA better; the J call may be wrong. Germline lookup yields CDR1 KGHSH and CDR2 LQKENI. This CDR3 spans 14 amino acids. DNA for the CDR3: TGTGCCAGCTCACCGGGACTAGCGGGCTACGAGCAGTACTTC. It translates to CASSPGLAGYEQYF.

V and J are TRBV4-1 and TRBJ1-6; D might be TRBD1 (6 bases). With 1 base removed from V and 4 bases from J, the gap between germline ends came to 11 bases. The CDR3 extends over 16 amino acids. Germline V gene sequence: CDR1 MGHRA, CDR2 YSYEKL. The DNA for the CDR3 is TGCGCCAGCAGCCAAGCGTACGGGACATATAATTCACCCCTCCACTTT. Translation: CASSQAYGTYNSPLHF.

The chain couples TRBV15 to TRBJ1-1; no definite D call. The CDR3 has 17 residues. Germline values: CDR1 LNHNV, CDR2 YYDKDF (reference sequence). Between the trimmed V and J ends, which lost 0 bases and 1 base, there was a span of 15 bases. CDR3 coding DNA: TGTGCCACCAGCAGAGAAGTGTTGACCGCCACGAACACTGAAGCTTTCTTT. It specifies CATSREVLTATNTEAFF.

This CDR3 is CASSTSIAEAFF. The CDR3 region has the DNA TGTGCCAGCAGTACCAGTATAGCTGAAGCTTTCTTT. This chain connects TRBV28 to TRBJ1-1; D is unclear. This CDR3 region has 12 residues. Germline CDR1 MDHEN, CDR2 SYDVKM. V was cut by 5 bases and J by 6 bases, with 10 bases left in between.

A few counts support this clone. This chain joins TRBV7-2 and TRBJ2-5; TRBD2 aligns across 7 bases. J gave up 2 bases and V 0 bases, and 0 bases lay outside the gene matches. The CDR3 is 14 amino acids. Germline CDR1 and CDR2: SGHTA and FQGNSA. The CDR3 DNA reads TGTGCCAGCAGCTTAGCGGGGGGGCAAGAGACCCAGTACTTC. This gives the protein CASSLAGGQETQYF.

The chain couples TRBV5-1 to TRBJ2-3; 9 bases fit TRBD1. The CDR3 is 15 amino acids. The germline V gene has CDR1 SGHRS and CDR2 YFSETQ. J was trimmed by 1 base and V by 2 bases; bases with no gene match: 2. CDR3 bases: TGCGCCAGCAGCTTACAGGGGGCCGGCACAGATACGCAGTATTTT. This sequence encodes CASSLQGAGTDTQYF.

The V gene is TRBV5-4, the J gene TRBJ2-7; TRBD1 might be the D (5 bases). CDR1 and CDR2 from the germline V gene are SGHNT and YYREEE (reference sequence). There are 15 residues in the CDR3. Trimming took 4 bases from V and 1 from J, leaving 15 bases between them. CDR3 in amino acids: CASSLTGAGSYEQYF. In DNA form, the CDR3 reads TGTGCCAGCAGCCTAACAGGCGCCGGTTCCTACGAGCAGTACTTC.

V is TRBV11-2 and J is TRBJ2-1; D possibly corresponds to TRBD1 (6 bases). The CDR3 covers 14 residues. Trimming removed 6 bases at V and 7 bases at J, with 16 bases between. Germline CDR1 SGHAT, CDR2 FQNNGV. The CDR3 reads CASRGTGPSNEQFF. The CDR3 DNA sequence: TGTGCCAGCAGGGGTACAGGGCCGTCGAATGAGCAGTTCTTC. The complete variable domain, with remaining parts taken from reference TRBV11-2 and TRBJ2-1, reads EAGVAQSPRYKIIEKRQSVAFWCNPISGHATLYWYQQILGQGPKLLIQFQNNGVVDDSQLPKDRFSAERLKGVDSTLKIQPAKLEDSAVYLCASRGTGPSNEQFFGPGTRLTVL.

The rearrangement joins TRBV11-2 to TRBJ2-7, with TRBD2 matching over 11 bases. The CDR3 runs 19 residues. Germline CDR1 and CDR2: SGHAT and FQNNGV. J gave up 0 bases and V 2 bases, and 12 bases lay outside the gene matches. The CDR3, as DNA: TGTGCCAGCAGCTTATTCACTACTAGCGGGGGATTCCGCTCCTACGAGCAGTACTTC. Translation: CASSLFTTSGGFRSYEQYF.

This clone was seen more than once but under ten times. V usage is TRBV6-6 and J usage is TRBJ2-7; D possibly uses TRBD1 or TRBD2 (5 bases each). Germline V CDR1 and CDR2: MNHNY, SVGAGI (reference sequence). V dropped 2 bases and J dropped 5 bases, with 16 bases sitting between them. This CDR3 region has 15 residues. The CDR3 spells CASSYPTRGVDEQYF. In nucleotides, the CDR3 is TGTGCCAGCAGTTACCCAACCCGAGGGGTCGACGAGCAGTACTTC.